This T cell receptor beta chain comes out of a study of T-cell reconstitution after alpha-beta-depleted transplantation in children. Overall study findings and caveats: At the one-year point after transplant, T-cell counts and TCRbeta diversity were found to come mostly from T cells that had been newly produced.

Turning to this clonotype: Its specificity is unknown.

The V gene's germline CDR1 is MNHNS and CDR2 SASEGT. The V gene lost 7 bases and the J gene lost 2 bases, with 15 bases spanning the gap. The CDR3 is 14 residues long. Unique molecular identifiers tagged the TCRbeta library. TCRdb redid the calling of the PCR reads with MiXCR, one entry per CDR3 protein. The table records 9,200 or so distinct CDR3 sequences, approximately 14% of them present only once. Source: PBMCs, mostly from graft donor cells, taken 60 days after TCRalphabeta/CD19-depleted stem cell transplant. This TCR came from a male patient between 5 and 17 years old who had a stem cell transplant for acute lymphoblastic leukemia, so the T cells may come from the graft donor. The genes are TRBV6-1 and TRBJ2-7; possible D gene TRBD2, 5 bases. In DNA, the CDR3 is TGTGCCAGCACTATAACTAGGGCAACCTACGAGCAGTACTTC. Translating it yields CASTITRATYEQYF.